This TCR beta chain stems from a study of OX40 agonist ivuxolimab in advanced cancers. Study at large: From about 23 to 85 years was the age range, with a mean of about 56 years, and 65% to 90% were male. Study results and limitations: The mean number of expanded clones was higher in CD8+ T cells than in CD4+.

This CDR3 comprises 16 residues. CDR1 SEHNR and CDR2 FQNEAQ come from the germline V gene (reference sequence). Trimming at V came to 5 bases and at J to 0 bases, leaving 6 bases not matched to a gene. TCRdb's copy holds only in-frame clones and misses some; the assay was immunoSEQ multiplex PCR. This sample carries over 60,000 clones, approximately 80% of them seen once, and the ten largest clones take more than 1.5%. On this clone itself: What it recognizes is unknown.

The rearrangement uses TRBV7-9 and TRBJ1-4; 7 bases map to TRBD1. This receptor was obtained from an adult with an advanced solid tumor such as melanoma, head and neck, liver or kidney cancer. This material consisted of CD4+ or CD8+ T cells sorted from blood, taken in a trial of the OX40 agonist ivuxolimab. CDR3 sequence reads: CASSQRDSATNEKLFF. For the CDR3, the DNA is TGTGCCAGCAGCCAGAGGGACAGTGCAACTAATGAAAAACTGTTTTTT.